A selection of T cell receptor beta chains follows, all from one sample in a study of blood T cell repertoires in COVID-19. The repertoire was sequenced with immunoSEQ multiplex PCR; TCRdb's copy has only in-frame clones and lacks some. Of about 320,000 clones in the sample, approximately 88% were seen once. The specimen was PBMCs or T cells enriched from blood (not recorded which). The receptor set was obtained from a man between 60 and 75 years old who had recovered from COVID-19. Each CDR3 is given with its conserved first and last residue. A D gene is named only where the DNA matches it firmly. Only part of the rows carry a size: once, few, many, or a class if the clone is expanded.

D gene	V gene	clone size	J gene	CDR3 DNA	CDR3 protein
TRBD2	TRBV19	once	TRBJ2-3	TGTGCCAGTAGTCCCAGACTAGCGGGAGGCTGGGGCACAGATACGCAGTATTTT	CASSPRLAGGWGTDTQYF
-	TRBV11-2	-	TRBJ2-1	TGTGCCAGCAGCACGGCGGGGGGAGGCAGGGGGGAGCAGTTCTTC	CASSTAGGGRGEQFF
TRBD1	TRBV6-2/TRBV6-3	-	TRBJ1-1	TGTGCCAGCAGTGGGGGACAGGGGGTAGTTCGCGCAGCTTTCTTT	CASSGGQGVVRAAFF
TRBD1	TRBV18	-	TRBJ1-3	TGTGCCAGCTCACCACAATCCCAGGGGGTCGGAAACACCATATATTTT	CASSPQSQGVGNTIYF
TRBD2	TRBV27	-	TRBJ2-1	TGTGCCAGCAGTTTATTAGCGGGAGGGTACAATGAGCAGTTCTTC	CASSLLAGGYNEQFF
-	TRBV20-1	few	TRBJ2-7	TGCAGTGCTAGTAAGGGGGTCAGCTCCTACGAGCAGTACTTC	CSASKGVSSYEQYF
-	TRBV6-5	-	TRBJ2-2	TGTGCCAGCGGGAGGCCCCGCACCGGGGAGCTGTTTTTT	CASGRPRTGELFF
TRBD2	TRBV6-2/TRBV6-3	once	TRBJ2-7	TGTGCCAGCAGCCCTGCGAGAGGCGGGAGCTCCTACGAGCAGTACTTC	CASSPARGGSSYEQYF
TRBD1	TRBV24-1	-	TRBJ2-2	TGTGCCACCAGTGATCCGGGACAGGGGGCCGGGGAGCTGTTTTTT	CATSDPGQGAGELFF
-	TRBV4-1	-	TRBJ1-2	TGCGCCAGCAGCCGCCCGAGGGATGGTGGCTACACCTTC	CASSRPRDGGYTF
TRBD1	TRBV7-2	-	TRBJ1-4	TGTGCCAGCAGCTTAGAACAGGGGGCGAGAGAAAAACTGTTTTTT	CASSLEQGAREKLFF
TRBD2	TRBV7-6	-	TRBJ2-3	TGTGCCAGCAGCTTGGTACTAGCGGGAGTCTCTGATCCGCAGTATTTT	CASSLVLAGVSDPQYF
-	TRBV11-2	-	TRBJ1-2	TGTGCCAGCAGCTTAGATCAGCAGCGGTTCCGCTTC	CASSLDQQRFRF
-	TRBV5-6	-	TRBJ2-2	TGTGCCAGCAGCTTGGGACAGACCTCGAACACCGGGGAGCTGTTTTTT	CASSLGQTSNTGELFF
-	TRBV7-6	once	TRBJ2-7	TGTGCCAGCAGCTTAATCGGACTTTCCTACGAGCAGTACTTC	CASSLIGLSYEQYF
TRBD2	TRBV27	-	TRBJ2-1	TGTGCCAGCAGCTCTGGACTAGCGGGATTTTATGAGCAGTTCTTC	CASSSGLAGFYEQFF
-	TRBV30	-	TRBJ1-3	TGTGCCTGGAGCCAGGGTTTCTCTGGAAACACCATATATTTT	CAWSQGFSGNTIYF
TRBD1	TRBV5-1	-	TRBJ2-7	TGCGCCAGCAGCCCGGGGACAGGTCCCGCTTACGAGCAGTACTTC	CASSPGTGPAYEQYF
-	TRBV7-9	-	TRBJ2-7	TGTGCCAGCAGCTTAGGGGGCGCGATACACGAGCAGTACTTC	CASSLGGAIHEQYF
TRBD2	TRBV28	-	TRBJ2-7	TGTGCCAGCAGACCAGCGGGGTCCGCCTACGAGCAGTACTTC	CASRPAGSAYEQYF
-	TRBV6-1	once	TRBJ1-3	TGTGCCAGCAGTGAAGATCCTACACGGGGGTCATATTTT	CASSEDPTRGSYF
TRBD1	TRBV6-5	few	TRBJ1-1	TGTGCCAGCAGTTACTCGAACAGGGGGTACACTGAAGCTTTCTTT	CASSYSNRGYTEAFF
-	TRBV7-9	-	TRBJ1-1	TGTGCCAGCAGCTACAGGTCCACCACTGAAGCTTTCTTT	CASSYRSTTEAFF
TRBD1	TRBV5-6	-	TRBJ1-6	TGTGCCAGCAGTTGGGTAGGGGGCCCTAATTCACCCCTCCACTTT	CASSWVGGPNSPLHF
TRBD1	TRBV28	-	TRBJ1-6	TGTGCCAGTCACAGGGGAAGTTCACCCCTCCACTTT	CASHRGSSPLHF
-	TRBV29-1	-	TRBJ2-7	TGCAGCGTTGGAGGCCCCTCCCGAGAGCAGTACTTC	CSVGGPSREQYF
-	TRBV21-1	-	TRBJ2-5	TGTGCCAGCAGCAAAGCCTTACAGGGTGAACAAGAGACCCAGTACTTC	CASSKALQGEQETQYF
TRBD1	TRBV2	-	TRBJ2-1	TGTGCCAGCAGTGAACTGGGACAGGGGGGGAATGAGCAGTTCTTC	CASSELGQGGNEQFF
TRBD2	TRBV15	-	TRBJ2-5	TGTGCCACCAGCAGGGTAGCGGGAGGAGGGGGAGAGACCCAGTACTTC	CATSRVAGGGGETQYF
-	TRBV7-2	-	TRBJ1-1	TGTGCCAGCAGCTTTTTAGGGGGTACGAGCACTGAAGCTTTCTTT	CASSFLGGTSTEAFF
-	TRBV7-9	-	TRBJ2-1	TGTGCCAGCAGCCAGGGGGCTAGCGGTGCCTACAATGAGCAGTTCTTC	CASSQGASGAYNEQFF
-	TRBV27	-	TRBJ1-3	TGTGCCAGCGGAAGATCGGGCGGGTACTCTGGAAACACCATATATTTT	CASGRSGGYSGNTIYF
TRBD1	TRBV7-9	few	TRBJ2-7	TGTGCCAGCAGCTTAAACCGAGACAGGGCCTACGAGCAGTACTTC	CASSLNRDRAYEQYF
TRBD2	TRBV19	-	TRBJ2-3	TGTGCCAGTAGTACAAAGACTAGCGGCACAGATACGCAGTATTTT	CASSTKTSGTDTQYF
-	TRBV7-7	-	TRBJ2-3	TGTGCTAGCAGCCCTACCCCCTTTAGCACAGATACGCAGTATTTT	CASSPTPFSTDTQYF
-	TRBV7-2	-	TRBJ1-6	TGTGCCAGCAGCTTAGTGGCTTCACCCCTCCACTTT	CASSLVASPLHF
-	TRBV10-2	-	TRBJ2-2	TGCGCCAGCAGAGACTTCAGGGGCACGGGCACCGGGGAGCTGTTTTTT	CASRDFRGTGTGELFF
-	TRBV19	-	TRBJ1-5	TGTGCCAGTAAAGGGCCAGGGGACGCTCAGCCCCAGCATTTT	CASKGPGDAQPQHF
-	TRBV19	-	TRBJ2-7	TGTGCCAGTAGTTACAGGAGCCTATCCTACGAGCAGTACTTC	CASSYRSLSYEQYF
TRBD1	TRBV2	-	TRBJ2-7	TGTGCCAGCAGGACGACAGGGGAAGAGCAGTACTTC	CASRTTGEEQYF
TRBD1	TRBV7-9	-	TRBJ1-4	TGTGCCAGCAGATTGGGGACAGGGCGTAATGAAAAACTGTTTTTT	CASRLGTGRNEKLFF
-	TRBV5-1	-	TRBJ2-1	TGCGCCAGTTCCTCGGGGGTTGTCTACAATGAGCAGTTCTTC	CASSSGVVYNEQFF
TRBD1	TRBV11-2	-	TRBJ1-1	TGTGCCAGCAGCTCTACAGGGGGCGGCCCTGAAGCTTTCTTT	CASSSTGGGPEAFF
TRBD1	TRBV20-1	-	TRBJ1-4	TGCAGTGCTAGTGTAGGGGGCGGATGGACTAATGAAAAACTGTTTTTT	CSASVGGGWTNEKLFF
TRBD1	TRBV5-8	-	TRBJ1-3	TGTGCCAGCAGCTCGGGACAGGGTTTTGGAAACACCATATATTTT	CASSSGQGFGNTIYF
TRBD1	TRBV23-1	-	TRBJ1-6	TGCGCCAGCAGTCAATCGACAGGGGGCTTTCATTCACCCCTCCACTTT	CASSQSTGGFHSPLHF
-	TRBV5-4	-	TRBJ2-5	TGTGCCAGCAGCTTGGGCGGGCTACCCCAGTACTTC	CASSLGGLPQYF
TRBD1	TRBV5-4	-	TRBJ1-2	TGTGCCAGCAGCCTCCGGACAGGCTACTATGGCTACACCTTC	CASSLRTGYYGYTF
TRBD1	TRBV2	-	TRBJ1-4	TGTGCCAGCACCTTATTAGGGGGACAGGGGGGAAAACTGTTTTTT	CASTLLGGQGGKLFF
-	TRBV2	-	TRBJ2-3	TGTGCCAGCCAAGACCGGAAAGTCGGCGGGGCTAGCACAGATACGCAGTATTTT	CASQDRKVGGASTDTQYF
TRBD1	TRBV5-1	-	TRBJ1-4	TGCGCCAGCAGCCTTGAGGGGGCCTATGAAAAACTGTTTTTT	CASSLEGAYEKLFF
TRBD2	TRBV7-8	-	TRBJ2-1	TGTGCCAGCAGCTTGGGGCTAGCGGGAAACAATGAGCAGTTCTTC	CASSLGLAGNNEQFF
TRBD2	TRBV5-1	once	TRBJ2-4	TGCGCCAGCAGCTTTGGGACTAGCGGGCTTGGGGACATTCAGTACTTC	CASSFGTSGLGDIQYF
TRBD2	TRBV28	-	TRBJ2-1	TGTGCCAGCAGTTTAATGGGACTAGCGGGAGGGAATACCTACAATGAGCAGTTCTTC	CASSLMGLAGGNTYNEQFF